A selection of T cell receptor beta chains follows, all from one sample in a study of a mutant IDH1 vaccine in newly diagnosed glioma. Using immunoSEQ multiplex PCR, the repertoire was profiled, and TCRdb retains in-frame clones only, with some absent. The data show about 88,000 clones, with roughly 80% seen just once and around 5% held by the top ten. Sequenced here: PBMCs, sampled from a glioma patient treated with radiotherapy, temozolomide or both. The receptors originated from a man aged 40-55 years with glioma. Some clones in this sample may be carry-over from other donors' samples. Each CDR3 is given with its conserved first and last residue. The order of the fields is D gene, clone size, J gene, CDR3 length, V gene, CDR3 protein, CDR3 DNA. The D gene is left open where the match is weak. Expanded clones are given a class, and other clones once, few, many or no size at all.

>.|.|TRBJ2-3|14|TRBV11-2
CASSLVAFTDTQYF
TGTGCCAGCAGCTTAGTTGCCTTCACAGATACGCAGTATTTT
>.|.|TRBJ1-6|15|TRBV6-5
CASSYSRDMTSPLHF
TGTGCCAGCAGTTACTCACGGGACATGACTTCACCCCTCCACTTT
>TRBD1|.|TRBJ1-1|13|TRBV6-5
CASSRTGNTEAFF
TGTGCCAGCAGCCGGACAGGGAACACTGAAGCTTTCTTT
>.|.|TRBJ1-1|14|TRBV19
CASSARTRNTEAFF
TGTGCCAGTAGTGCCCGGACCCGCAACACTGAAGCTTTCTTT
>.|.|TRBJ2-2|15|TRBV9
CASSVVDSNTGELFF
TGTGCCAGCAGCGTAGTCGACAGCAACACCGGGGAGCTGTTTTTT
>.|.|TRBJ2-7|8|TRBV29-1
CSAYEQYF
TGCAGCGCCTACGAGCAGTACTTC
>TRBD2|.|TRBJ2-2|16|TRBV2
CASSPQRTSGAGELFF
TGTGCCAGCAGCCCACAACGGACTAGCGGGGCCGGGGAGCTGTTTTTT
>.|.|TRBJ1-6|17|TRBV14
CASSQDLGGAYNSPLHF
TGTGCCAGCAGCCAAGATCTTGGGGGGGCCTATAATTCACCCCTCCACTTT
>TRBD1|.|TRBJ2-3|19|TRBV15
CATSDGNRGFIVGTDTQYF
TGTGCCACCAGCGACGGGAACAGGGGGTTCATTGTGGGCACAGATACGCAGTATTTT
>.|.|TRBJ2-2|14|TRBV2
CASNGRANTGELFF
TGTGCCAGCAATGGTCGAGCGAACACCGGGGAGCTGTTTTTT
>.|.|TRBJ1-1|14|TRBV5-4
CASSLALMNTEAFF
TGTGCCAGCAGCTTAGCACTGATGAACACTGAAGCTTTCTTT
>.|.|TRBJ1-6|16|TRBV7-6
CASSLAPASYNSPLHF
TGTGCCAGCAGCTTAGCTCCAGCATCCTATAATTCACCCCTCCACTTT
>TRBD1|.|TRBJ1-1|14|TRBV6-6
CASSRTGGNTEAFF
TGTGCCAGCAGCCGGACAGGGGGGAACACTGAAGCTTTCTTT
>.|.|TRBJ1-5|15|TRBV6-5
CASSYGRYSNQPQHF
TGTGCCAGCAGTTATGGGAGATATAGCAATCAGCCCCAGCATTTT
>TRBD1|.|TRBJ1-3|19|TRBV7-2
CASSLTGTGSHSSGNTIYF
TGTGCCAGCAGCCTGACCGGGACAGGGTCCCACTCCTCTGGAAACACCATATATTTT
>.|.|TRBJ1-6|14|TRBV7-9
CASSLEGGNSPLHF
TGTGCCAGCAGCTTGGAGGGGGGAAATTCACCCCTCCACTTT
>.|.|TRBJ1-1|14|TRBV29-1
CSVGRTGRLTEAFF
TGCAGCGTTGGTCGGACCGGGCGGCTGACTGAAGCTTTCTTT
>TRBD2|.|TRBJ2-5|14|TRBV5-1
CASRDSGGGETQYF
TGCGCCAGCAGGGATAGCGGGGGAGGGGAGACCCAGTACTTC
>.|.|TRBJ1-4|16|TRBV19
CASSIPGEGLNEKLFF
TGTGCCAGTAGTATCCCAGGGGAGGGGCTCAATGAAAAACTGTTTTTT
>.|once|TRBJ1-2|15|TRBV2
CASRREARGPYGYTF
TGTGCCAGCAGGAGAGAGGCGAGGGGACCCTATGGCTACACCTTC
>TRBD1|.|TRBJ1-5|15|TRBV7-8
CASSLGTGSGQPQHF
TGTGCCAGCAGCTTAGGGACAGGGTCGGGGCAGCCCCAGCATTTT
>.|.|TRBJ2-5|16|TRBV4-1
CASQKAPRSLSETQYF
TGCGCCAGCCAGAAGGCACCCCGATCGCTATCAGAGACCCAGTACTTC
>.|.|TRBJ2-2|18|TRBV9
CALLGRGYPSRGTGELFF
TGTGCCCTCCTCGGCAGGGGATACCCTAGCCGGGGCACCGGGGAGCTGTTTTTT
>.|medium-sized|TRBJ2-5|15|TRBV4-2
CASSRSGTEQETQYF
TGTGCCAGCAGCCGCTCCGGGACTGAGCAAGAGACCCAGTACTTC
>TRBD1|.|TRBJ1-6|13|TRBV19
CASSRDRNSPLHF
TGTGCCAGTAGCCGGGACAGGAATTCACCCCTCCACTTT
>TRBD1|.|TRBJ1-2|13|TRBV27
CASRTGIGVGYTF
TGTGCCAGCAGGACAGGGATCGGAGTTGGCTACACCTTC
>.|.|TRBJ2-5|13|TRBV7-9
CASSKDGQETQYF
TGTGCCAGCAGCAAAGACGGCCAAGAGACCCAGTACTTC
>.|.|TRBJ1-2|16|TRBV2
CASSLTRDLGVNGYTF
TGTGCCAGCAGTCTAACTAGGGACCTTGGGGTAAATGGCTACACCTTC
>.|.|TRBJ1-2|15|TRBV5-1
CASSTSTTTNYGYTF
TGCGCCAGCAGCACCTCCACGACCACTAACTATGGCTACACCTTC
>TRBD2|.|TRBJ2-7|15|TRBV19
CASSWDAGGGYEQYF
TGTGCCAGTAGTTGGGACGCGGGGGGCGGTTACGAGCAGTACTTC
>.|.|TRBJ1-1|16|TRBV2
CASSEALPDWGTEAFF
TGTGCCAGCAGTGAAGCGCTTCCCGACTGGGGAACTGAAGCTTTCTTT
>.|.|TRBJ1-5|14|TRBV19
CASRGEGSHQPQHF
TGTGCCAGTAGGGGTGAGGGGTCACACCAGCCCCAGCATTTT
>TRBD2|once|TRBJ2-2|12|TRBV29-1
CSVTSSTGELFF
TGCAGCGTGACTAGCTCCACCGGGGAGCTGTTTTTT
>TRBD2|.|TRBJ2-5|15|TRBV10-2
CASSGPAGEPGAQYF
TGCGCCAGCAGTGGCCCAGCGGGGGAGCCTGGGGCCCAGTACTTC
>TRBD1|.|TRBJ1-2|15|TRBV5-1
CASSRGQGVRYGYTF
TGCGCCAGCAGCCGGGGACAGGGGGTTCGGTATGGCTACACCTTC
>TRBD1|.|TRBJ1-1|15|TRBV6-5
CASSRSDRGGTEAFF
TGTGCCAGCAGCCGATCGGACAGGGGGGGCACTGAAGCTTTCTTT
>.|.|TRBJ2-3|14|TRBV6-5
CASTDGAGTDTQYF
TGTGCCAGCACTGATGGCGCGGGCACAGATACGCAGTATTTT
>TRBD2|.|TRBJ2-7|14|TRBV7-8
CASTGLAGYYEQYF
TGTGCCAGCACCGGACTAGCGGGCTACTACGAGCAGTACTTC
>TRBD1|.|TRBJ1-2|16|TRBV5-8
CASSSTGQGANYGYTF
TGTGCCAGCAGTTCCACCGGACAGGGCGCTAACTATGGCTACACCTTC
>TRBD1|.|TRBJ2-7|14|TRBV7-9
CASSLGGTGGKLYF
TGTGCCAGCAGCTTAGGGGGGACAGGGGGCAAATTGTACTTC
>.|.|TRBJ2-7|15|TRBV27
CASSLRGGSSYEQYF
TGTGCCAGCAGTTTAAGGGGCGGCAGCTCCTACGAGCAGTACTTC
>TRBD2|.|TRBJ2-4|14|TRBV4-2
CASSHNLAGGLQYF
TGTGCCAGCAGCCATAACCTAGCGGGGGGCCTTCAGTACTTC
>.|.|TRBJ2-7|11|TRBV6-5
CASSIGYEQYF
TGTGCCAGCAGCATTGGGTACGAGCAGTACTTC
>TRBD1|.|TRBJ2-7|18|TRBV11-2
CASSLDLETGDLRYEQYF
TGTGCCAGCAGCTTAGATTTGGAGACAGGGGACCTTCGGTACGAGCAGTACTTC
>.|.|TRBJ1-6|13|TRBV6-5
CASSPEPISPLHF
TGTGCCAGCAGTCCGGAACCAATTTCACCCCTCCACTTT